The next 11 T cell receptor beta chains were all read from a single sample in a study of cytomegalovirus exposure and HLA in healthy donors. Clones were read by immunoSEQ multiplex PCR, and TCRdb kept only the in-frame ones, dropping some. The profile shows roughly 70,000 clones, nearly 96% of them singletons. The specimen sequenced was PBMCs. Source of these receptors: a woman younger than 30 in good health and CMV-seropositive.

The V gene is TRBV28, the J gene TRBJ2-1, with 11 nucleotides matching TRBD2. The length of the CDR3 is 16 residues. V lost 6 bases to trimming and J lost 2 bases; unmatched junction nucleotides: 6. Germline CDR1 and CDR2: MDHEN and SYDVKM. As DNA, the CDR3 is TGTGCCAGCAGGAATGTAGCGGGAGGGCCCTACAATGAGCAGTTCTTC. Protein product: CASRNVAGGPYNEQFF. Using reference TRBV28 and TRBJ2-1 for the parts outside the CDR3, the full variable domain is DVKVTQSSRYLVKRTGEKVFLECVQDMDHENMFWYRQDPGLGLRLIYFSYDVKMKEKGDIPEGYSVSREKKERFSLILESASTNQTSMYLCASRNVAGGPYNEQFFGPGTRLTVL.

V is TRBV28 and J is TRBJ1-4; D is uncertain. This CDR3 contains 15 residues. Per the germline V gene, CDR1 is MDHEN and CDR2 is SYDVKM. Trimming removed 4 bases at V and 3 bases at J, with 12 bases between. CDR3: CASSSFLRSNEKLFF. In DNA form, the CDR3 reads TGTGCCAGCAGTTCCTTCCTGCGCTCTAATGAAAAACTGTTTTTT.

The V and J genes are TRBV7-9 and TRBJ2-7, with 9 bases fitting TRBD2. The CDR3 is 15 amino acids. The J segment lost 5 bases and the V segment lost 4 bases, leaving 9 bases of the junction unmatched. Germline loops: CDR1 SEHNR, CDR2 FQNEAQ (reference sequence). CDR3 sequence: CASSSVREGRHEQYF. The CDR3 nucleotides are TGTGCCAGCAGCTCCGTGCGGGAGGGCCGGCACGAGCAGTACTTC.

The chain employs TRBV10-3 and TRBJ1-2; weak D call: TRBD1 (6 bases). The ends were cut back, 5 bases at V and 5 bases at J, with 9 bases in the middle. Germline V gene sequence: CDR1 ENHRY, CDR2 SYGVKD. The CDR3 loop spans 12 amino acids. The CDR3 loop reads CAISYTGYGYTF. CDR3 sequence (DNA): TGTGCCATCAGTTACACAGGGTATGGCTACACCTTC.

The rearrangement uses TRBV19 and TRBJ1-5, with D possibly TRBD1 on 6 matching bases. Looked up from germline, CDR1 is LNHDA and CDR2 is SQIVND (reference sequence). V shed 3 bases and J shed 4 bases, with 19 bases lying between them. This CDR3 has 17 residues. Written as DNA, the CDR3 is TGTGCCAGTAGTATTTCTGGACCAGGGGAGTGGAATCAGCCCCAGCATTTT. Protein product: CASSISGPGEWNQPQHF.

V gene TRBV6-5 combines with J gene TRBJ2-7; 12 nucleotides agree with TRBD2. Losses at the gene ends were 6 bases for V and 4 bases for J; bases not matched to a gene: 4. Germline V lookup: CDR1 MNHEY, CDR2 SVGAGI. There are 14 residues in the CDR3. Written as DNA, the CDR3 is TGTGCCAGCAGACCGGGACTAGCGGGTTACGAGCAGTACTTC. It is translated as CASRPGLAGYEQYF.

The rearrangement links TRBV18 to TRBJ2-5, with 11 bases that match TRBD1. Per germline, CDR1 KGHSH and CDR2 LQKENI. The length of the CDR3 is 15 residues. Trimming took 3 bases from V and 7 from J; bases not matched to a gene: 7. The chain's CDR3 is CASSPPEGQGGTQYF. CDR3 in DNA: TGTGCCAGCTCACCCCCGGAGGGACAGGGGGGGACCCAGTACTTC.

The chain recombines TRBV29-1 with TRBJ2-3; D perhaps matches TRBD2 (6 bases). Trimming shortened V by 4 bases and J by 0 bases, and 11 bases separated the two germline ends. This CDR3 is 14 amino acids long. Germline CDR1 and CDR2: SQVTM and ANQGSEA. This CDR3 is CSVVFGGSTDTQYF. The CDR3 DNA is TGCAGCGTTGTGTTCGGGGGTAGCACAGATACGCAGTATTTT.

In this sample, this clone turned up once. The chain uses TRBV5-1 and TRBJ2-7; 9 bases agree with TRBD1. CDR1 is SGHRS and CDR2 is YFSETQ in the germline V gene. The CDR3 has 14 residues. V gave up 4 bases and J gave up 5 bases; unmatched junction bases: 7. As DNA, the CDR3 is TGCGCCAGCAGCGGCCGGGACAGGGACCACGAGCAGTACTTC. Its translation: CASSGRDRDHEQYF.

This chain connects TRBV11-3 to TRBJ2-3, with D maybe TRBD2 (5 bases). Germline CDR1 is SGHNT and CDR2 is YENEEA. This CDR3 spans 13 amino acids. V was cut by 5 bases and J by 7 bases, with 13 bases left in between. CDR3 nucleotides: TGTGCCAGCAGCCAGAGCGGCACCAATACGCAGTATTTT. Translation: CASSQSGTNTQYF.

This rearrangement joins TRBV28 to TRBJ2-7; tentatively, D is TRBD1 (5 bases). The germline CDR1 and CDR2 sequences are MDHEN and SYDVKM. V shed 2 bases and J shed 2 bases, with 13 bases lying between them. This CDR3 is built from 15 residues. CDR3 in DNA: TGTGCCAGCAGTTTAGGTCAGGGCATCACCTACGAGCAGTACTTC. Its protein is CASSLGQGITYEQYF. Full variable domain (rest looked up from reference TRBV28 and TRBJ2-7): DVKVTQSSRYLVKRTGEKVFLECVQDMDHENMFWYRQDPGLGLRLIYFSYDVKMKEKGDIPEGYSVSREKKERFSLILESASTNQTSMYLCASSLGQGITYEQYFGPGTRLTVT.